What follows is one TCR beta chain and its context. Its antigen target is currently unknown. Base qualities are missing; no much larger clone stands one base away. Library preparation used the immunoSEQ multiplex PCR assay. TCRdb holds this immuneACCESS table with in-frame rearrangements only. Some clones are missing; in checked studies, unresolved V genes explain under half, and the rest has no known cause. The sample profile shows fewer than 30,000 clones; around nine tenths of them were found once. 1.6% of the sample comes from the top ten. This sample is drawn from a study of control samples from healthy donors and cancer patients (TCRdb year 2020). V ends up 2 bases short and J 7 bases short, with an unmatched junction base count of 7. Based on the germline V gene, the CDR1 and CDR2 sequences are SGHAT and FQNNGV. Taken from cysteine to phenylalanine, the CDR3 has 16 residues. The sequence is cut down to CDR3 DNA, 48 bases in frame from base 1.

The rearrangement combines TRBV11-2 with TRBJ1-4; 10 junctional bases match TRBD1. The sequencing sample was made of PBMCs. This sequence originates from a woman aged 40 to 50 with lung cancer. The CDR3 amino acid sequence is: CASSLTGQGLVEKLFF. The DNA sequence reads TGTGCCAGCAGCTTAACGGGACAGGGGTTGGTTGAAAAACTGTTTTTT.